This T cell receptor beta chain was sequenced in a study of OX40 agonist ivuxolimab in advanced cancers. Study-wide background: A history of anti-PD-1, anti-PD-L1 or anti-CTLA-4 therapy was acceptable, and over 30% had some.

Remarks on this clone: The antigen remains undetermined. The junction differs from germline at one of its ends, possibly a read error.

The germline gives CDR1 MDHEN, CDR2 SYDVKM. The CDR3 length is 10 residues. TCRdb keeps only in-frame clones here, not all; method: immunoSEQ multiplex PCR. The sample has over 60,000 clones; 85% are singletons. General study points: Expanded clones tended on average to be more numerous among CD8+ T cells than CD4+. Expansion of clones was among the lowest in partial responders at 0.1-3.0 mg/kg. Determination of antigen specificity was not performed for the expanded peripheral T cells.

This TCR was sampled from an adult with an advanced solid tumor such as melanoma, head and neck, liver or kidney cancer. This chain connects TRBV28 to TRBJ2-7, with D unresolved. The source was CD4+ or CD8+ T cells sorted from blood, collected in a trial of the OX40 agonist ivuxolimab. The CDR3: CANSFGVQYF. CDR3 nucleotide sequence: TGTGCCAACAGTTTCGGCGTGCAGTACTTC.